The present T cell receptor (beta chain) was sequenced within a study of T cells in localized non-small cell lung cancer. This CDR3 comprises 15 residues. With 5 bases clipped from V and 2 bases from J, the junction kept 4 bases outside the gene matches. The data were produced by immunoSEQ multiplex PCR, yet TCRdb's version contains in-frame clones alone and is incomplete. The profile covers fewer than 75,000 clones, with approximately 84% appearing a single time and 1% to 1.5% taken by the ten largest. Specimen: peripheral blood, collected before any cancer treatment. The chain has TRBV5-3 and TRBJ2-7; 13 nucleotides line up with TRBD2. TRBV5-3 is marked as an open reading frame, function uncertain. This receptor was identified in a female donor older than 55 with stage I lung adenocarcinoma. The CDR3 DNA sequence: TGTGCCAGAAGGCGGGGACTAGCGGGGACCTACGAGCAGTACTTC. Encoded protein: CARRRGLAGTYEQYF.